Listed here are 17 T cell receptor beta chains from one sample, sequenced in a study of cytomegalovirus exposure and HLA in healthy donors. PCR employed 60 Vbeta and 13 Jbeta primers. Sequencing used immunoSEQ multiplex PCR; TCRdb keeps in-frame clones, though not all of them. The sample has 150,000 to 200,000 clones; roughly four fifths are singletons. The sample was PBMCs. Receptor source: a woman aged 18-30 years in good health and CMV-seronegative.

The genes are TRBV29-1 and TRBJ2-3, with TRBD2 matching 11 bases. The germline gives CDR1 SQVTM, CDR2 ANQGSEA. The CDR3 spans 15 residues. The trim removed 6 bases at V and 0 bases at J, leaving 5 bases unmatched. CDR3 nucleotide sequence: TGCAGCGTCCCCGGGACTAGCGGTAGCACAGATACGCAGTATTTT. It codes for CSVPGTSGSTDTQYF.

Concerning this clone itself: Other DNA sequences in the same sample also yield this CDR3. The chain couples TRBV7-3 to TRBJ1-1, with D tentatively TRBD1 (6 bases). The germline V gene encodes CDR1 SGHTA and CDR2 FQGTGA. The CDR3 contains 13 residues. Trimming cost V 3 bases and J 1 base, with 6 bases left between them. The CDR3 DNA sequence: TGTGCCAGCAGCTTGGGACAGAACACTGAAGCTTTCTTT. Encoded protein: CASSLGQNTEAFF.

The rearrangement joins TRBV7-2 to TRBJ1-6; TRBD1 agrees at 10 bases. The J segment lost 6 bases and the V segment lost 6 bases, leaving 11 bases of the junction unmatched. This CDR3 region has 17 residues. The germline CDR1 and CDR2 sequences are SGHTA and FQGNSA. The CDR3 DNA is TGTGCCAGCAGAGATCGACAGGGGGCCTTGAGTAATTCACCCCTCCACTTT. Translation: CASRDRQGALSNSPLHF.

The rearrangement uses TRBV9 and TRBJ1-5; no clear D. The germline V gene encodes CDR1 SGDLS and CDR2 YYNGEE. Trimming pared 3 bases from V and 0 bases from J, leaving 7 bases between. This CDR3 has 14 amino acids. CDR3 residues: CASSAESSNQPQHF. The CDR3 DNA reads as TGTGCCAGCAGCGCCGAGAGTAGCAATCAGCCCCAGCATTTT. Filled out from reference TRBV9 and TRBJ1-5, the complete variable domain reads DSGVTQTPKHLITATGQRVTLRCSPRSGDLSVYWYQQSLDQGLQFLIQYYNGEERAKGNILERFSAQQFPDLHSELNLSSLELGDSALYFCASSAESSNQPQHFGDGTRLSIL.

This chain links TRBV4-1 with TRBJ1-3; D not certain. The ends were cut back, 0 bases at V and 1 base at J, with 7 bases in the middle. The CDR3 totals 15 residues. The V gene's germline CDR1 is MGHRA and CDR2 YSYEKL. CDR3 coding DNA: TGCGCCAGCAGCCAAGATCGAGGATCTGGAAACACCATATATTTT. Translating it yields CASSQDRGSGNTIYF.

This sequence joins TRBV5-4 and TRBJ1-2, with TRBD1 identical over 7 bases. The CDR3 is made up of 13 amino acids. The germline gives CDR1 SGHNT, CDR2 YYREEE (reference sequence). J gave up 5 bases and V 4 bases, and 5 bases lay outside the gene matches. CDR3 region: CASSPTGTYGYTF. The CDR3 nucleotides read TGTGCCAGCAGCCCGACAGGGACTTATGGCTACACCTTC. The complete variable domain, with remaining parts taken from reference TRBV5-4 and TRBJ1-2, reads ETGVTQSPTHLIKTRGQQVTLRCSSQSGHNTVSWYQQALGQGPQFIFQYYREEENGRGNFPPRFSGLQFPNYSSELNVNALELDDSALYLCASSPTGTYGYTFGSGTRLTVV.

The V gene is TRBV7-9, the J gene TRBJ1-5; 7 nucleotides line up with TRBD1. Germline lookup yields CDR1 SEHNR and CDR2 FQNEAQ (reference sequence). The CDR3 sequence is 13 residues long. J gave up 6 bases and V 3 bases, and 2 bases lay outside the gene matches. CDR3 sequence: CASSFGTAQPQHF. CDR3 in DNA: TGTGCCAGCAGCTTTGGGACAGCTCAGCCCCAGCATTTT.

This chain connects TRBV6-1 to TRBJ1-1; D gene uncertain. V lost 1 base, J lost 4 bases, and 13 bases lay in between. CDR1 and CDR2 from the germline V gene are MNHNS and SASEGT. The CDR3 runs to 15 residues. This CDR3 reads CASSEGPALGTEAFF. CDR3 in DNA: TGTGCCAGCAGTGAAGGGCCAGCGTTGGGCACTGAAGCTTTCTTT.

The chain joins TRBV7-6 to TRBJ2-5; D ambiguous. The CDR3 has 18 amino acids. V was shortened by 4 bases and J by 2 bases, with 23 bases between the two germline ends. Germline V gives CDR1 SGHVS, CDR2 FNYEAQ. This CDR3 reads CASSSWPRSARNQETQYF. The CDR3 coding sequence is TGTGCCAGCAGCTCCTGGCCACGGTCGGCTAGAAATCAAGAGACCCAGTACTTC.

The chain carries TRBV7-3 and TRBJ1-1; possible D gene TRBD1, 6 bases. Trimming stripped 4 bases from V and 5 bases from J, with 14 bases between. The CDR3 totals 14 residues. Germline CDR1 is SGHTA and CDR2 is FQGTGA. The CDR3 here is CASSWGGGGTEAFF. CDR3 sequence (DNA): TGTGCCAGCAGCTGGGGAGGGGGGGGGACTGAAGCTTTCTTT. The entire variable domain, with the rest obtained from reference TRBV7-3 and TRBJ1-1, is as follows: GAGVSQTPSNKVTEKGKYVELRCDPISGHTALYWYRQSLGQGPEFLIYFQGTGAADDSGLPNDRFFAVRPEGSVSTLKIQRTERGDSAVYLCASSWGGGGTEAFFGQGTRLTVV.

V gene TRBV6-5 combines with J gene TRBJ1-5; possibly TRBD1 for D (6 bases). Germline values: CDR1 MNHEY, CDR2 SVGAGI. The V end was cut by 6 bases, the J end by 4 bases, with 16 bases between. The CDR3 totals 15 residues. The CDR3 DNA sequence: TGTGCCAGCAGACCAGACAGGTCATATAATCAGCCCCAGCATTTT. Protein sequence: CASRPDRSYNQPQHF.

The chain is built from TRBV28 and TRBJ2-7, with a possible D match to TRBD2 (7 bases). CDR3 length equals 17 residues. Trimming left V 5 bases short and J 3 bases short, with 23 bases between. CDR1 and CDR2 from the germline V gene are MDHEN and SYDVKM. CDR3 sequence reads: CASSPLLEGGTRYEQYF. Here the CDR3 DNA reads TGTGCCAGCAGTCCCCTCCTAGAGGGGGGGACCCGCTACGAGCAGTACTTC.

The chain links TRBV9 to TRBJ2-3, with D maybe TRBD1 (6 bases). Deletions cut 4 bases from V and 2 bases from J, with 17 bases between. This CDR3 comprises 16 residues. Germline loops: CDR1 SGDLS, CDR2 YYNGEE. CDR3 in amino acids: CASSPTWGLNTDTQYF. The CDR3 DNA reads TGTGCCAGCAGCCCAACTTGGGGGCTCAACACAGATACGCAGTATTTT.

The V call is TRBV27, the J call TRBJ1-1; D is possibly TRBD1 (6 bases). V lost 0 bases, J lost 3 bases, and 8 bases lay in between. This CDR3 is built from 14 residues. The germline gives CDR1 MNHEY, CDR2 SMNVEV (reference sequence). CDR3 coding DNA: TGTGCCAGCAGTTTATCCAGGGGCTACACTGAAGCTTTCTTT. Amino acid sequence: CASSLSRGYTEAFF.

This chain joins TRBV23-1 and TRBJ1-3; D is uncertain. TRBV23-1 is identified as an open reading frame with a role that is uncertain. V gave up 4 bases and J gave up 4 bases, with 8 bases separating them. This CDR3 has 13 residues. The CDR3 DNA is TGCGCCAGCAGTCCAGCGGCAGGAAACACCATATATTTT. Its translation is CASSPAAGNTIYF.

This clone is a singleton in its sample. V and J are TRBV7-3 and TRBJ2-1; 14 bases are a match to TRBD2. The CDR3 is 16 amino acids. Germline V gene sequence: CDR1 SGHTA, CDR2 FQGTGA. With V trimmed by 6 bases and J by 9 bases, 10 bases remained unmatched. CDR3 sequence (DNA): TGTGCCAGCAGGTTGGGACTAGCGGGAGTAGGCGGTGAGCAGTTCTTC. Translation: CASRLGLAGVGGEQFF. Full variable domain (rest looked up from reference TRBV7-3 and TRBJ2-1): GAGVSQTPSNKVTEKGKYVELRCDPISGHTALYWYRQSLGQGPEFLIYFQGTGAADDSGLPNDRFFAVRPEGSVSTLKIQRTERGDSAVYLCASRLGLAGVGGEQFFGPGTRLTVL.

V is TRBV18 and J is TRBJ2-5; 11 nucleotides align to TRBD2. The ends lost 3 bases at V and 5 bases at J; junction bases unmatched: 11. This CDR3 has 17 amino acids. Per germline, CDR1 KGHSH and CDR2 LQKENI. This chain's CDR3 is CASSPRTLAGVLETQYF. CDR3 coding DNA: TGTGCCAGCTCACCGAGAACACTAGCGGGAGTTTTGGAGACCCAGTACTTC.